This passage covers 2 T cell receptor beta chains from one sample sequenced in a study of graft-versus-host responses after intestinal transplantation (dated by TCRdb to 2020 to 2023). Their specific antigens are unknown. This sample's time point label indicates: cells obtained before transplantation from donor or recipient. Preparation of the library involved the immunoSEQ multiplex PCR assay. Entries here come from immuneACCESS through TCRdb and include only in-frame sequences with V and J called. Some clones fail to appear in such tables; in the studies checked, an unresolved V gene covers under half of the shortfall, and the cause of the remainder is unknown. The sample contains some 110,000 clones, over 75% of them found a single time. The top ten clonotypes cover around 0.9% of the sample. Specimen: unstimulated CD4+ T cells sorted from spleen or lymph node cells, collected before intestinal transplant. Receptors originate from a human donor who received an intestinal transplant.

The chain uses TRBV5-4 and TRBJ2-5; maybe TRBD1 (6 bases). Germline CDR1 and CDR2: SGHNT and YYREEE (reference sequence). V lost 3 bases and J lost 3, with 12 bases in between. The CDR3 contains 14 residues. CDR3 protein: CASSSPRTEETQYF. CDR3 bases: TGTGCCAGCAGCTCCCCCCGGACAGAAGAGACCCAGTACTTC.

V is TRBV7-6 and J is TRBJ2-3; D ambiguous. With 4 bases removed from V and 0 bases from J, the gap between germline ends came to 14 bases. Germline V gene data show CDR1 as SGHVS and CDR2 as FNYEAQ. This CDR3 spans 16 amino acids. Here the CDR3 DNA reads TGTGCCAGCAGCTCTTTAGGGTGGGCTAGCACAGATACGCAGTATTTT. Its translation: CASSSLGWASTDTQYF.